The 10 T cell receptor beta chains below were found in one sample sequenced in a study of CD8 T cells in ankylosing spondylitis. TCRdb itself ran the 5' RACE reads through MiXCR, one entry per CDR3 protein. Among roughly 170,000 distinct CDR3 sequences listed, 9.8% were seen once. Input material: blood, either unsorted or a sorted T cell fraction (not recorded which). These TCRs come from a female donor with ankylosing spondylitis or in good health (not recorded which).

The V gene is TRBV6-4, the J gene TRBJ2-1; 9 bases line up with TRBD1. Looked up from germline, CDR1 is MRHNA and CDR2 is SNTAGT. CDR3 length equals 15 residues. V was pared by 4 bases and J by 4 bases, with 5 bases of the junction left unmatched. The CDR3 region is CASSATGGAYNEQFF. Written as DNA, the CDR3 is TGTGCCAGCAGTGCAACAGGGGGCGCTTACAATGAGCAGTTCTTC.

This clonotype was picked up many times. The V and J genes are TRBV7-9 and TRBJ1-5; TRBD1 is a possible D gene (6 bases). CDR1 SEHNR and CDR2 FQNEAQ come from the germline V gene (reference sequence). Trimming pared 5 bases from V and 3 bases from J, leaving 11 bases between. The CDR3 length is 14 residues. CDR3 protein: CASSAGQINQPQHF. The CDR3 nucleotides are TGTGCCAGCAGCGCAGGACAGATCAATCAGCCCCAGCATTTT.

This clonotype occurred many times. The CDR3 sequence: CASSVSHNEQFF. The CDR3, as DNA: TGTGCCAGCAGCGTATCCCACAATGAGCAGTTCTTC. The chain combines TRBV9 with TRBJ2-1, with unresolved D. The CDR3 runs 12 residues. From germline, CDR1 is SGDLS and CDR2 YYNGEE. Trimming removed 1 base from V and 5 bases from J, with 4 bases in between. Full variable domain (missing parts from reference TRBV9 and TRBJ2-1): DSGVTQTPKHLITATGQRVTLRCSPRSGDLSVYWYQQSLDQGLQFLIQYYNGEERAKGNILERFSAQQFPDLHSELNLSSLELGDSALYFCASSVSHNEQFFGPGTRLTVL.

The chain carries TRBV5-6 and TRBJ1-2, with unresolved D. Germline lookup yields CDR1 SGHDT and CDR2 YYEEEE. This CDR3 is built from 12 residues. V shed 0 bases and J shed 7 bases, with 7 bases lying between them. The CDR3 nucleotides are TGTGCCAGCAGCTTGGGTAGCAGTGGCTACACCTTC. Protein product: CASSLGSSGYTF. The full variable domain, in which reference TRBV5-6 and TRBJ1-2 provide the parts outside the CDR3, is DAGVTQSPTHLIKTRGQQVTLRCSPKSGHDTVSWYQQALGQGPQFIFQYYEEEERQRGNFPDRFSGHQFPNYSSELNVNALLLGDSALYLCASSLGSSGYTFGSGTRLTVV.

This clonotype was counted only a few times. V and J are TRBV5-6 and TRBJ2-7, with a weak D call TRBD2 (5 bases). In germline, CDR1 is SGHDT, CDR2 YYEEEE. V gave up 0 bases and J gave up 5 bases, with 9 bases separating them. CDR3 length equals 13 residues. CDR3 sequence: CASSLGAGDEQYF. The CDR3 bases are TGTGCCAGCAGCTTGGGGGCCGGGGACGAGCAGTACTTC.

CDR3 residues: CASSVDLGNEQFF. DNA of the CDR3: TGTGCCAGCAGCGTAGATCTAGGAAATGAGCAGTTCTTC. This chain links TRBV9 with TRBJ2-1; no firm D call. The CDR3 runs to 13 residues. V lost 0 bases and J lost 7, with 8 bases in between. Germline-derived CDR1 and CDR2 are SGDLS and YYNGEE. Filled out from reference TRBV9 and TRBJ2-1, the complete variable domain reads DSGVTQTPKHLITATGQRVTLRCSPRSGDLSVYWYQQSLDQGLQFLIQYYNGEERAKGNILERFSAQQFPDLHSELNLSSLELGDSALYFCASSVDLGNEQFFGPGTRLTVL.

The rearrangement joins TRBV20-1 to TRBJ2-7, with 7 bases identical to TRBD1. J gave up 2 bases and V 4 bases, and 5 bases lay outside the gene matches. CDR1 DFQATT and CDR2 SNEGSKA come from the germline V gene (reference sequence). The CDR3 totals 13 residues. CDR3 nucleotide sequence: TGCAGTGCTAACGACAGGGTTACCTACGAGCAGTACTTC. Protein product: CSANDRVTYEQYF.

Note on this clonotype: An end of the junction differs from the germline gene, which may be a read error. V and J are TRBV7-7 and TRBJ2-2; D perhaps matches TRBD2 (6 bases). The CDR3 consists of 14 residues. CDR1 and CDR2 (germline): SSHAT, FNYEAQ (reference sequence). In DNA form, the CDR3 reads TGTGCTAGCAGCGCCGGGACTCACACCGGGGAGCTGTTTTTT. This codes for CASSAGTHTGELFF.

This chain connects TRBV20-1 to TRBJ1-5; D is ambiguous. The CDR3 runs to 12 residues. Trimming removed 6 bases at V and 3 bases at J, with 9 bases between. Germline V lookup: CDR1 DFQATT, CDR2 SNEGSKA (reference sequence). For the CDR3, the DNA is TGCAGTGCCGACGGTTTCAATCAGCCCCAGCATTTT. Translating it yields CSADGFNQPQHF.

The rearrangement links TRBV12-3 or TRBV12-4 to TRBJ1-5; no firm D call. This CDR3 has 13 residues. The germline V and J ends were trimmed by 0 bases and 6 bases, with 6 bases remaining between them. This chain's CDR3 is CASSLAYSQPQHF. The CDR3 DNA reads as TGTGCCAGCAGTTTAGCGTACTCTCAGCCCCAGCATTTT.